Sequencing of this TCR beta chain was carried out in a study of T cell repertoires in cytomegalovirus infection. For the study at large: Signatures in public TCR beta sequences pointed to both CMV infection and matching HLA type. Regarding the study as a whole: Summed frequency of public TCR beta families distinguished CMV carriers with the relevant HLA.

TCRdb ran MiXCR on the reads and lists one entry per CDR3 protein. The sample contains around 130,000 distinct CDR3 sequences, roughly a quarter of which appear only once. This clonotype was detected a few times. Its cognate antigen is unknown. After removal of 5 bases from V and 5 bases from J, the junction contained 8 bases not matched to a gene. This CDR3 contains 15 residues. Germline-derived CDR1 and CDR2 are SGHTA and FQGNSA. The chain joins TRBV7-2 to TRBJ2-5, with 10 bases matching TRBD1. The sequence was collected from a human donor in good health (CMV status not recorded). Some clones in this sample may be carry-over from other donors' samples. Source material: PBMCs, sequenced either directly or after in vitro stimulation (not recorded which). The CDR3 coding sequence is TGTGCCAGCAGCCTCGACAGGGGGCTAGGGGAGACCCAGTACTTC. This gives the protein CASSLDRGLGETQYF. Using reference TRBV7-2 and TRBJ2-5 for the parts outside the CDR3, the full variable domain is GAGVSQSPSNKVTEKGKDVELRCDPISGHTALYWYRQSLGQGLEFLIYFQGNSAPDKSGLPSDRFSAERTGGSVSTLTIQRTQQEDSAVYLCASSLDRGLGETQYFGPGTRLLVL.